This T cell receptor beta chain is from a study of T cell responses to AZD1222 COVID-19 vaccine. Germline V lookup: CDR1 SGHNT, CDR2 YYREEE (reference sequence). V lost 0 bases, J lost 0 bases, and 13 bases lay in between. The CDR3 extends over 17 amino acids. Study-level results: The donor group comprised mostly white British people and more females; the analysis possibly underestimated clonal diversity. There were repertoire samples only from the period after the peak T cell response.

TCRdb keeps only in-frame clones here, not all; method: immunoSEQ multiplex PCR. The data contain 130,000 to 150,000 clones, around nine tenths of them singletons. This clone was seen only once. Antigen specificity is unknown. The sample here was peripheral blood, taken on day 0 of AZD1222 vaccination. The receptor was derived from an adult in good health. This chain uses TRBV5-4 with TRBJ1-3; D is ambiguous. CDR3 nucleotides: TGTGCCAGCAGCTTGGGACCAGACTTCTACTCTGGAAACACCATATATTTT. It yields the protein CASSLGPDFYSGNTIYF. Supplemented by reference TRBV5-4 and TRBJ1-3, the full variable domain reads ETGVTQSPTHLIKTRGQQVTLRCSSQSGHNTVSWYQQALGQGPQFIFQYYREEENGRGNFPPRFSGLQFPNYSSELNVNALELDDSALYLCASSLGPDFYSGNTIYFGEGSWLTVV.